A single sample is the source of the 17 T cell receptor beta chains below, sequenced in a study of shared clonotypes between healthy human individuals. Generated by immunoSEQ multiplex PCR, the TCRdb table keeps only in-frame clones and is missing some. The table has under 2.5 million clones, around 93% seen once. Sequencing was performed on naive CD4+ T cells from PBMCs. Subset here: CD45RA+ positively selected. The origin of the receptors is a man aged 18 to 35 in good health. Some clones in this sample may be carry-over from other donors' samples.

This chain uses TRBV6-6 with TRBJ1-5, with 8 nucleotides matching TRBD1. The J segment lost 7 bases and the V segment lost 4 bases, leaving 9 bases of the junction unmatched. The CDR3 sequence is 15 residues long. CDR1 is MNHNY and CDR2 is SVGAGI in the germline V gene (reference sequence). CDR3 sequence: CASSFTQGVRQPQHF. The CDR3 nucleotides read TGTGCCAGCAGTTTTACACAGGGGGTTAGACAGCCCCAGCATTTT.

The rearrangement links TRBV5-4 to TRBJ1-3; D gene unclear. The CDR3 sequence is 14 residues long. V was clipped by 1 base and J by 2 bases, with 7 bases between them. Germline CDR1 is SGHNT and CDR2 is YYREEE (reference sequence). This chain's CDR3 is CASSLSSPGNTIYF. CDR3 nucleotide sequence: TGTGCCAGCAGCTTGTCCAGCCCTGGAAACACCATATATTTT.

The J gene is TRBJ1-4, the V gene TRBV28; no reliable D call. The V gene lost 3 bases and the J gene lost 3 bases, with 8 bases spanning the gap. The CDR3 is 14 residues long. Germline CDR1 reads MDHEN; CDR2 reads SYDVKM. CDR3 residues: CASSFSPSNEKLFF. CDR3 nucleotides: TGTGCCAGCAGTTTTTCCCCTTCTAATGAAAAACTGTTTTTT.

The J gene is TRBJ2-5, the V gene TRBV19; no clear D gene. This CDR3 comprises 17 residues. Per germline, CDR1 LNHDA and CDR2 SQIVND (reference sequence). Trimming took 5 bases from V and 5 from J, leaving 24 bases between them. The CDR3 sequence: CASSRAVGLSQVETQYF. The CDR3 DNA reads TGTGCCAGTAGTCGGGCAGTAGGGCTCTCCCAAGTGGAGACCCAGTACTTC.

The CDR3 nucleotides are TGTGCCAGCAGTTTATGGATTGGAAACACCATATATTTT. Translated: CASSLWIGNTIYF. This chain connects TRBV27 to TRBJ1-3; no clear D. The CDR3 totals 13 residues. CDR1 is MNHEY and CDR2 is SMNVEV in the germline V gene (reference sequence). The germline V and J ends were trimmed by 1 base and 3 bases, with 4 bases remaining between them.

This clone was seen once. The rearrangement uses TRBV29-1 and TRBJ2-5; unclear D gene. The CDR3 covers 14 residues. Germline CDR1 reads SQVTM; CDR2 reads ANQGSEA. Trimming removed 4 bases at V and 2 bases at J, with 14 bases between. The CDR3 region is CSVVGRQFQETQYF. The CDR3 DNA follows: TGCAGCGTTGTGGGCCGGCAGTTTCAAGAGACCCAGTACTTC. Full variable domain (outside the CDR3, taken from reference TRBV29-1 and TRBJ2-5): SAVISQKPSRDICQRGTSLTIQCQVDSQVTMMFWYRQQPGQSLTLIATANQGSEATYESGFVIDKFPISRPNLTFSTLTVSNMSPEDSSIYLCSVVGRQFQETQYFGPGTRLLVL.

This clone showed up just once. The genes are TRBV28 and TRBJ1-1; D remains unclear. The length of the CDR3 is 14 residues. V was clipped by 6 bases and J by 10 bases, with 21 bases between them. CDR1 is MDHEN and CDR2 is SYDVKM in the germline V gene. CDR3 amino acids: CASRTPSLRIRAFF. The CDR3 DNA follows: TGTGCCAGCAGGACACCATCACTCAGAATTAGAGCTTTCTTT.

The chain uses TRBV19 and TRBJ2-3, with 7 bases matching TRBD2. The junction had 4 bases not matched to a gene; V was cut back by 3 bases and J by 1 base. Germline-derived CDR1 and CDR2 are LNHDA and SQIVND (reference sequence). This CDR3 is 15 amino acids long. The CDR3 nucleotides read TGTGCCAGTAGTATGTCTAGCGGAGGCACAGATACGCAGTATTTT. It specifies CASSMSSGGTDTQYF.

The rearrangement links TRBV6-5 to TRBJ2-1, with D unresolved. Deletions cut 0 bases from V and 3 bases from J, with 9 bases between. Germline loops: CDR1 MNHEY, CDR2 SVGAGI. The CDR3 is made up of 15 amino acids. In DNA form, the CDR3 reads TGTGCCAGCAGTTACTCGATCGCCAGCTACAATGAGCAGTTCTTC. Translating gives CASSYSIASYNEQFF.

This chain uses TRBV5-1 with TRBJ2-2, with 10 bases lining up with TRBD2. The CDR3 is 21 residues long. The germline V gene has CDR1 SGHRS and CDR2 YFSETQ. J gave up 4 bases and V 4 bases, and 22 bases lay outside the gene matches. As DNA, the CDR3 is TGCGCCAGCAGCCTCAAATTTGGGGCTAGCGGGAGTGATGGAAGCACCGGGGAGCTGTTTTTT. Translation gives CASSLKFGASGSDGSTGELFF.

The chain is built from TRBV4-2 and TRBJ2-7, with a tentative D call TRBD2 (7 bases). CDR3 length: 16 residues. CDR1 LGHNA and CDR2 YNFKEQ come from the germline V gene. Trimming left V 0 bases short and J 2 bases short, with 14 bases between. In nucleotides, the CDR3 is TGTGCCAGCAGCCAAGAAGTGGGGGGGGCTGCCTACGAGCAGTACTTC. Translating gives CASSQEVGGAAYEQYF.

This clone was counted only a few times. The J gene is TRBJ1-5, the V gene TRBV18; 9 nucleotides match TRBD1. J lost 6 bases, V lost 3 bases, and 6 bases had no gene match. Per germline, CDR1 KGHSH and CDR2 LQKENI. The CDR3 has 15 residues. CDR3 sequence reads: CASSPRDRDFQPQHF. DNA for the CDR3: TGTGCCAGCTCACCCCGGGACAGGGACTTTCAGCCCCAGCATTTT.

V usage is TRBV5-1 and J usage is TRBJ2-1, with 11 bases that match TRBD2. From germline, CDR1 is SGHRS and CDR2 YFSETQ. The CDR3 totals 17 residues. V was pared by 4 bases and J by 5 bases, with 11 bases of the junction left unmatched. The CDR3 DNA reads TGCGCCAGCAGCCCGACCGTAGCGGGAGGGCCCAACAATGAGCAGTTCTTC. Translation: CASSPTVAGGPNNEQFF.

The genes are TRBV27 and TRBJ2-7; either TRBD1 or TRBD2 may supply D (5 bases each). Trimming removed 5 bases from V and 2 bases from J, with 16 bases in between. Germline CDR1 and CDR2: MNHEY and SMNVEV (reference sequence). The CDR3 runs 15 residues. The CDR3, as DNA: TGTGCCAGCAGTCCAACCCGGGGCGAAACCTACGAGCAGTACTTC. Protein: CASSPTRGETYEQYF.

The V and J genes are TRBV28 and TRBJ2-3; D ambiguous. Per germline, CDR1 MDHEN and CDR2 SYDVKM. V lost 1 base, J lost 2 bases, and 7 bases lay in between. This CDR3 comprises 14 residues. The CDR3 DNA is TGTGCCAGCAGTTTATTCCAGGCCACAGATACGCAGTATTTT. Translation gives CASSLFQATDTQYF.

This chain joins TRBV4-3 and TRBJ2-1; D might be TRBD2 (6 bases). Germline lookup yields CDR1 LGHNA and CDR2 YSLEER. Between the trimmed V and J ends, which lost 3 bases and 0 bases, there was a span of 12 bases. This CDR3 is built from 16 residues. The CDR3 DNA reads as TGCGCCAGCAGCCAGGGTAGCGGACGCTCCTACAATGAGCAGTTCTTC. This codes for CASSQGSGRSYNEQFF.

CDR3 region: CASSLKGPGGETQYF. In nucleotides, the CDR3 is TGTGCCAGCAGCTTAAAGGGGCCTGGGGGGGAGACCCAGTACTTC. V usage is TRBV7-8 and J usage is TRBJ2-5, with a weak D call TRBD2 (6 bases). The CDR3 contains 15 residues. The germline CDR1 and CDR2 sequences are SGHVS and FQNEAQ. Trimming took 2 bases from V and 5 from J, leaving 15 bases between them.